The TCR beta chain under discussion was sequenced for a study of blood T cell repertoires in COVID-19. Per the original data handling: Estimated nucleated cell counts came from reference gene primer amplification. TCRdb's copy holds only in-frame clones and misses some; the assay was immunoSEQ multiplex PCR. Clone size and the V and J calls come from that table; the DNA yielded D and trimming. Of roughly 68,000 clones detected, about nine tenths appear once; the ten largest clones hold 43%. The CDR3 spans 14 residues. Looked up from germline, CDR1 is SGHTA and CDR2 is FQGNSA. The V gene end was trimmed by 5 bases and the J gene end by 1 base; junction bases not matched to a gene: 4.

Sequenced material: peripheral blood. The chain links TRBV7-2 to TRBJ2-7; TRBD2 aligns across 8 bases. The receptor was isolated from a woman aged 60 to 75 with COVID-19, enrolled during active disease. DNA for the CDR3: TGTGCCAGCAGCCGGACTAGCAGGTCCTACGAGCAGTACTTC. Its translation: CASSRTSRSYEQYF.